The present entry profiles one TCR beta chain with its context. The sample originates from a study of blood T cell repertoires in COVID-19. Study-level background: The origin of the acute and convalescent COVID-19 samples was the United States, Italy and Spain. From T cells, B-cell-depleted T cells, or PBMCs came the material, which was cDNA or gDNA.

In the original analysis: Quantification of nucleated cells was approximated via reference gene primer amplification. TCRdb's copy holds only in-frame clones and misses some; the assay was immunoSEQ multiplex PCR. The V and J calls and clone size were taken over from that table, and D and trimming were inferred from the DNA. The sample holds about 13,000 clones, roughly four fifths seen once. The CDR3 is made up of 18 amino acids. V was cut by 1 base and J by 0 bases, with 16 bases left in between. The germline CDR1 and CDR2 sequences are LGHNA and YSLEER. The chain combines TRBV4-3 with TRBJ2-1; D gene uncertain. The source material was peripheral blood. This TCR derives from a man aged 40-55 years with active or convalescent COVID-19. The CDR3, as DNA: TGCGCCAGCAGCCAAGTTGCGGTCGCGGCGAGCTCCTACAATGAGCAGTTCTTC. Encoded protein: CASSQVAVAASSYNEQFF.